Each of the 20 T cell receptor beta chains below was sequenced from the same sample in a study of blood T cells in healthy people across ages. Together with a sample-barcoded 5' primer, a J-beta primer mix was included in a second PCR lasting roughly 6 to 12 cycles. TCRdb called the 5' RACE reads again in MiXCR, with one record for every CDR3 protein. The sample includes around 1,800,000 distinct CDR3 sequences, about 39% of them seen just once. The sequenced sample was blood. These receptors all stem from a human donor in good health.

CDR3 coding DNA: TGCGCCAGCAGCCCCCCGGACAGGGTAGCTGAAGCTTTCTTT. Its protein product is CASSPPDRVAEAFF. This chain joins TRBV4-1 and TRBJ1-1; TRBD1 matches 8 bases. V lost 4 bases and J lost 6; bases outside the gene matches: 7. Germline assignment: CDR1 MGHRA and CDR2 YSYEKL. The CDR3 is 14 residues long.

This clonotype was seen more than once but under ten times. The chain links TRBV4-2 to TRBJ2-4, with a weak D call TRBD2 (6 bases). Germline CDR1 reads LGHNA; CDR2 reads YNFKEQ. This CDR3 region has 18 residues. The V end lost 0 bases, the J end lost 1 base, and 16 bases lay between the germline ends. The CDR3 sequence is CASSQEAGWVEAKNIQYF. DNA for the CDR3: TGTGCCAGCAGCCAAGAGGCGGGGTGGGTTGAGGCCAAAAACATTCAGTACTTC.

V usage is TRBV4-2 and J usage is TRBJ2-1, with TRBD1 as a possible D gene (5 bases). Germline-derived CDR1 and CDR2 are LGHNA and YNFKEQ. The CDR3 runs to 14 residues. Trimming removed 1 base at V and 12 bases at J, with 16 bases between. CDR3 protein: CASSQGSQGGVQFF. The CDR3 region has the DNA TGTGCCAGCAGCCAAGGTTCCCAGGGCGGTGTGCAGTTCTTC.

The chain joins TRBV29-1 to TRBJ2-7; tentatively, D is TRBD1 (6 bases). The CDR3 consists of 13 residues. CDR1 and CDR2 from the germline V gene are SQVTM and ANQGSEA. The ends were cut back, 5 bases at V and 1 base at J, with 12 bases in the middle. The CDR3 DNA reads as TGCAGCGTTCTCCGGGACACTTCCTACGAGCAGTACTTC. It specifies CSVLRDTSYEQYF.

This clonotype occurred a few times. The chain is built from TRBV28 and TRBJ2-7; D is uncertain. Germline CDR1 and CDR2: MDHEN and SYDVKM. This CDR3 is 15 amino acids long. The V gene lost 6 bases and the J gene lost 6 bases, with 21 bases spanning the gap. The DNA for the CDR3 is TGTGCCAGCAGAAAGACACCGAACGCTTTTTTCGAGCAGTACTTC. It codes for CASRKTPNAFFEQYF.

The J gene is TRBJ1-5, the V gene TRBV6-2 or TRBV6-3, with D unclear. The CDR3 totals 13 residues. V lost 5 bases and J 7 bases, leaving 12 bases between the germline ends. CDR1 is MNHEY and CDR2 is SVGEGT in the germline V gene. CDR3 amino acids: CASSRTWEQPQHF. CDR3 nucleotides: TGTGCCAGCAGTCGTACCTGGGAACAGCCCCAGCATTTT.

The sample holds a few counts of this clonotype. The CDR3 sequence: CASSQGTENTEAFF. The DNA of the CDR3 is TGTGCCAGCAGCCAGGGGACAGAGAACACTGAAGCTTTCTTT. V gene TRBV11-2 combines with J gene TRBJ1-1; 7 positions agree with TRBD1. Germline assignment: CDR1 SGHAT and CDR2 FQNNGV. With V trimmed by 5 bases and J by 1 base, 4 bases remained unmatched. The CDR3 consists of 14 residues.

V gene TRBV20-1 combines with J gene TRBJ2-3; D ambiguous. V lost 5 bases, J lost 2 bases, and 14 bases lay in between. Per germline, CDR1 DFQATT and CDR2 SNEGSKA (reference sequence). The CDR3 covers 14 residues. In DNA form, the CDR3 reads TGCAGTGCTCCGCGCCGTGCGGTCACAGATACGCAGTATTTT. This gives the protein CSAPRRAVTDTQYF.

In this sample, this clonotype turned up a few times. The J gene is TRBJ1-2, the V gene TRBV6-5; D uncertain. V was clipped by 0 bases and J by 5 bases, with 16 bases between them. This CDR3 has 16 amino acids. Germline V gene data show CDR1 as MNHEY and CDR2 as SVGAGI. Here the CDR3 DNA reads TGTGCCAGCAGTTACTCGGTCGGGTTTCGGCCTTATGGCTACACCTTC. Translating it yields CASSYSVGFRPYGYTF.

This clonotype has just one count. V gene TRBV4-2 combines with J gene TRBJ1-2; D is uncertain. This CDR3 has 15 amino acids. Germline CDR1 and CDR2: LGHNA and YNFKEQ. Trimming cost V 4 bases and J 5 bases, with 17 bases left between them. CDR3 sequence: CASSRDRRQPYGYTF. For the CDR3, the DNA is TGTGCCAGCAGCCGAGATCGCAGACAACCATATGGCTACACCTTC.

This chain connects TRBV5-5 to TRBJ2-6; no reliable D call. Trimming pared 6 bases from V and 0 bases from J, leaving 7 bases between. This CDR3 has 14 amino acids. Germline CDR1 and CDR2: SGHKS and YYEKEE (reference sequence). The chain's CDR3 is CASTGYSGANVLTF. CDR3 nucleotide sequence: TGTGCCAGCACAGGTTACTCTGGGGCCAACGTCCTGACTTTC.

This clonotype was recorded a few times. The chain carries TRBV20-1 and TRBJ2-3, with D possibly being TRBD1 or TRBD2 (5 bases each). V was clipped by 0 bases and J by 0 bases, with 13 bases between them. Germline V gene sequence: CDR1 DFQATT, CDR2 SNEGSKA (reference sequence). The CDR3 has 16 residues. The CDR3 DNA reads TGCAGTGCTAGAGATCTTTGGGACCGCAGCACAGATACGCAGTATTTT. Amino acids: CSARDLWDRSTDTQYF.

The chain uses TRBV12-3 or TRBV12-4 and TRBJ2-7, with 12 bases identical to TRBD2. The CDR3 runs to 15 residues. The V segment lost 5 bases and the J segment 4 bases; nucleotides outside the gene matches: 6. This chain's CDR3 is CASSTGTSGLYEQYF. The CDR3 region has the DNA TGTGCCAGCAGTACCGGGACTAGCGGGTTATACGAGCAGTACTTC.

This chain uses TRBV4-3 with TRBJ1-2; D may be TRBD1 (5 bases). CDR1 is LGHNA, CDR2 YSLEER, per germline. The CDR3 sequence is 14 residues long. V was cut by 0 bases and J by 6 bases, with 11 bases left in between. The CDR3 region has the DNA TGCGCCAGCAGCCAAGATTTCCAGGGTCATGGCTACACCTTC. Translating it yields CASSQDFQGHGYTF.

This clonotype was recorded a few times. The J gene is TRBJ2-4, the V gene TRBV6-5, with D possibly TRBD1 on 8 matching bases. The better agreement between TRBJ2-5 and the DNA end casts doubt on the J call. There are 15 residues in the CDR3. The germline V gene encodes CDR1 MNHEY and CDR2 SVGAGI. CDR3 sequence reads: CASGLQGGIQETQYF. DNA of the CDR3: TGTGCCAGCGGGTTACAGGGGGGGATCCAAGAGACCCAGTACTTC.

This clonotype appeared a few times. The chain carries TRBV12-3 or TRBV12-4 and TRBJ2-1, with D perhaps TRBD1 or TRBD2 (5 bases each). V lost 3 bases to trimming and J lost 0 bases, with 15 bases between them. The CDR3 extends over 17 amino acids. CDR3 sequence: CASSFHPGPSSYNEQFF. The CDR3 DNA sequence: TGTGCCAGCAGTTTCCACCCGGGACCAAGCTCCTACAATGAGCAGTTCTTC.

The gene calls are TRBV11-2 and TRBJ2-3, with TRBD1 matching 7 bases. The CDR3 is made up of 17 amino acids. CDR1 is SGHAT and CDR2 is FQNNGV in the germline V gene. V lost 1 base and J lost 0; bases outside the gene matches: 7. The chain's CDR3 is CASSLGSSTGSTDTQYF. The CDR3 nucleotides are TGTGCCAGCAGCTTAGGCTCGTCGACAGGGAGCACAGATACGCAGTATTTT.

The chain uses TRBV10-3 and TRBJ2-1, with D maybe TRBD1 (5 bases). The CDR3 sequence is 12 residues long. Germline values: CDR1 ENHRY, CDR2 SYGVKD. V was pared by 8 bases and J by 5 bases, with 10 bases between. The CDR3 loop reads CAIDSANNEQFF. The CDR3 coding sequence is TGTGCCATCGACAGCGCTAACAATGAGCAGTTCTTC.

This clonotype turned up a few times. The CDR3 sequence: CASSLEGADADTQYF. The CDR3 DNA follows: TGTGCCAGCAGCTTAGAAGGAGCAGACGCAGATACGCAGTATTTT. This chain links TRBV7-2 with TRBJ2-3; D is undetermined. The ends were cut back, 1 base at V and 4 bases at J, with 12 bases in the middle. Looked up from germline, CDR1 is SGHTA and CDR2 is FQGNSA. The CDR3 is 15 residues long.

The V gene is TRBV7-2, the J gene TRBJ2-4; TRBD2 matches at 13 bases. The CDR3 totals 16 residues. The germline V gene has CDR1 SGHTA and CDR2 FQGNSA. V trimming: 0 bases; J trimming: 13 bases; junction bases outside the gene matches: 9. CDR3 loop: CASSLATSGGPLEQYF. CDR3 nucleotides: TGTGCCAGCAGCTTAGCGACTAGCGGGGGGCCGTTGGAGCAGTACTTC.